These 27 T cell receptor beta chains originate from one sample sequenced in a study of CD8+ T cells in alopecia areata (dated by TCRdb to about 2018). The library was prepared using the immunoSEQ multiplex PCR assay. To provide template for TCR sequencing, every sample had RNA extracted and reverse transcribed into cDNA. TCRdb holds this immuneACCESS table with in-frame rearrangements only. Some clones are missing; in checked studies, unresolved V genes explain under half, and the rest has no known cause. Across this sample there are under 85,000 clones, with approximately 45% seen only once. The ten largest account for roughly 17% of the sample. Taken with the paper, the label for time point translates to: baseline before oral tofacitinib. The sequencing here drew on CD8+ T cells sorted from blood, taken at week 0. The receptors derive from a human donor with alopecia areata.

The sample holds a few counts of this clone. J is TRBJ2-1 and V is TRBV7-9; D ambiguous. The CDR3 consists of 14 residues. Germline lookup yields CDR1 SEHNR and CDR2 FQNEAQ (reference sequence). Trimming shortened V by 1 base and J by 0 bases, and 4 bases separated the two germline ends. CDR3 nucleotide sequence: TGTGCCAGCAGCTTAGAGAGCTCCTACAATGAGCAGTTCTTC. Translating it yields CASSLESSYNEQFF.

V is TRBV29-1 and J is TRBJ2-3; maybe TRBD1 (6 bases). The V end was cut by 1 base, the J end by 0 bases, with 8 bases between. The CDR3 covers 14 residues. Germline V gene data show CDR1 as SQVTM and CDR2 as ANQGSEA. CDR3 nucleotides: TGCAGCGTTGAAGGGACAGAGAGCACAGATACGCAGTATTTT. Translation: CSVEGTESTDTQYF.

The genes are TRBV9 and TRBJ1-1; the D gene is possibly TRBD1 (5 bases). Trimming took 4 bases from V and 11 from J, leaving 15 bases between them. This CDR3 has 12 residues. The germline CDR1 and CDR2 sequences are SGDLS and YYNGEE. CDR3 nucleotide sequence: TGTGCCAGCAGCCCTGGGGGAGAGGAGGCTTTCTTT. It codes for CASSPGGEEAFF.

This sequence joins TRBV28 and TRBJ2-7; tentative D call: TRBD2 (5 bases). The germline V gene encodes CDR1 MDHEN and CDR2 SYDVKM. V was cut by 10 bases and J by 2 bases, with 15 bases left in between. This CDR3 is built from 13 residues. This CDR3 is CATPEGGTYEQYF. CDR3 DNA sequence: TGTGCCACCCCAGAGGGCGGAACCTACGAGCAGTACTTC.

This chain uses TRBV30 with TRBJ1-5, with 9 bases matching TRBD1. CDR1 is GTSNPN, CDR2 SVGIG, per germline (reference sequence). The ends lost 1 base at V and 6 bases at J; junction bases unmatched: 7. The CDR3 has 15 residues. CDR3 sequence (DNA): TGTGCCTGGAGTGAAACAGGGGGCTTTGGTCAGCCCCAGCATTTT. Translating gives CAWSETGGFGQPQHF. The full variable domain, rest sourced from reference TRBV30 and TRBJ1-5, is SQTIHQWPATLVQPVGSPLSLECTVEGTSNPNLYWYRQAAGRGLQLLFYSVGIGQISSEVPQNLSASRPQDRQFILSSKKLLLSDSGFYLCAWSETGGFGQPQHFGDGTRLSIL.

This clone was seen more than once but under ten times. The V gene is TRBV19, the J gene TRBJ2-1; 13 bases are a match to TRBD2. The CDR3 sequence is 17 residues long. J lost 9 bases, V lost 5 bases, and 13 bases had no gene match. Per the germline V gene, CDR1 is LNHDA and CDR2 is SQIVND (reference sequence). This CDR3 reads CASSPRPGLAGIGEQFF. In DNA, the CDR3 is TGTGCCAGTAGTCCCAGACCGGGACTAGCGGGAATCGGTGAGCAGTTCTTC.

This clone was found many times. The rearrangement uses TRBV2 and TRBJ2-1, with TRBD2 matching 9 bases. V was clipped by 4 bases and J by 2 bases; unmatched bases: 6. Germline V gene sequence: CDR1 SNHLY, CDR2 FYNNEI. This CDR3 has 16 residues. The CDR3 spells CASSGESGRPYNEQFF. As DNA, the CDR3 is TGTGCCAGCAGTGGGGAAAGCGGGAGGCCCTACAATGAGCAGTTCTTC.

This chain uses TRBV7-2 with TRBJ2-7, with TRBD1 matching 8 bases. CDR1 and CDR2 (germline): SGHTA, FQGNSA. V shed 5 bases, J shed 2 bases, and the junction held 5 bases outside the gene matches. This CDR3 region has 14 residues. The CDR3 nucleotides are TGTGCCAGCAGCCGCGGACAGGGAGCCTACGAGCAGTACTTC. This translates into CASSRGQGAYEQYF.

The rearrangement links TRBV28 to TRBJ2-2; D not certain. The length of the CDR3 is 14 residues. Trimming took off 5 bases at V and 2 bases at J, with 9 bases between the two ends. The germline V gene encodes CDR1 MDHEN and CDR2 SYDVKM. The CDR3 nucleotides read TGTGCCAGCAGTAGGCAGGACAACACCGGGGAGCTGTTTTTT. The encoded protein is CASSRQDNTGELFF. Full variable domain (rest looked up from reference TRBV28 and TRBJ2-2): DVKVTQSSRYLVKRTGEKVFLECVQDMDHENMFWYRQDPGLGLRLIYFSYDVKMKEKGDIPEGYSVSREKKERFSLILESASTNQTSMYLCASSRQDNTGELFFGEGSRLTVL.

The rearrangement uses TRBV27 and TRBJ2-7; D gene unclear. V lost 3 bases and J 2 bases, leaving 8 bases between the germline ends. The germline gives CDR1 MNHEY, CDR2 SMNVEV (reference sequence). The CDR3 loop spans 13 amino acids. The CDR3: CASSFRRAYEQYF. CDR3 in DNA: TGTGCCAGCAGTTTTAGACGGGCCTACGAGCAGTACTTC.

This clone showed up just a few times. This chain joins TRBV29-1 and TRBJ2-7, with D uncertain. This CDR3 is 13 amino acids long. The V gene's germline CDR1 is SQVTM and CDR2 ANQGSEA. The germline V and J ends were trimmed by 0 bases and 2 bases, with 8 bases remaining between them. The CDR3 sequence is CSVEDPFPYEQYF. The CDR3 DNA reads TGCAGCGTTGAAGATCCATTCCCCTACGAGCAGTACTTC.

The chain links TRBV11-2 to TRBJ2-5; D unresolved. Germline lookup yields CDR1 SGHAT and CDR2 FQNNGV. V was clipped by 5 bases and J by 2 bases, with 3 bases between them. The CDR3 covers 11 residues. This chain's CDR3 is CASSLQETQYF. CDR3 DNA sequence: TGTGCCAGCAGCCTTCAAGAGACCCAGTACTTC.

This clone has ten or more counts. The gene calls are TRBV15 and TRBJ2-7; TRBD2 aligns across 7 bases. Germline V gene lookup returns CDR1 LNHNV and CDR2 YYDKDF (reference sequence). V was pared by 5 bases and J by 1 base, with 8 bases of the junction left unmatched. The CDR3 spans 15 residues. The DNA of the CDR3 is TGTGCCACCAGCGGTTCGCGGGAGTGGTCCTACGAGCAGTACTTC. Translated, it gives CATSGSREWSYEQYF.

This clone has more than one count but fewer than ten. This chain joins TRBV11-1 and TRBJ2-5; D is possibly TRBD1 (6 bases). The CDR3 spans 15 residues. Trimming cost V 0 bases and J 2 bases, with 10 bases left between them. CDR1 is SGHAT and CDR2 is FQDESV in the germline V gene (reference sequence). The DNA of the CDR3 is TGTGCCAGCAGCTTAGCTGAGGACAGACAAGAGACCCAGTACTTC. Translation: CASSLAEDRQETQYF.

This chain uses TRBV5-5 with TRBJ2-7; weak D call: TRBD1 (6 bases). Per the germline V gene, CDR1 is SGHKS and CDR2 is YYEKEE (reference sequence). Trimming removed 4 bases from V and 4 bases from J, with 9 bases in between. This CDR3 has 12 amino acids. The CDR3 bases are TGTGCCAGCAGCACTACAGGGTACGAGCAGTACTTC. Encoded protein: CASSTTGYEQYF.

J is TRBJ2-7 and V is TRBV10-3; TRBD2 aligns across 11 bases. CDR3 length: 13 residues. V was clipped by 8 bases and J by 4 bases; unmatched bases: 4. CDR1 ENHRY and CDR2 SYGVKD come from the germline V gene. CDR3 sequence reads: CAIRSSGRYEQYF. CDR3 coding DNA: TGTGCCATCCGGTCTAGCGGGAGGTACGAGCAGTACTTC.

This clone showed up just a few times. The J gene is TRBJ2-7, the V gene TRBV18; TRBD2 agrees at 11 bases. V lost 5 bases and J lost 2; bases outside the gene matches: 8. The CDR3 runs 16 residues. The germline CDR1 and CDR2 sequences are KGHSH and LQKENI. CDR3 DNA sequence: TGTGCCAGCTCATCAGTGGGACTAGCGGACCCCTACGAGCAGTACTTC. It specifies CASSSVGLADPYEQYF.

This clone was counted only a few times. The chain carries TRBV7-9 and TRBJ2-5; D unresolved. With 1 base removed from V and 2 bases from J, the gap between germline ends came to 14 bases. Germline loops: CDR1 SEHNR, CDR2 FQNEAQ (reference sequence). The CDR3 runs 16 residues. The CDR3 spells CASSLGRGMQQETQYF. The CDR3 DNA reads as TGTGCCAGCAGCTTAGGACGCGGAATGCAACAAGAGACCCAGTACTTC. Complete variable domain (other parts from reference TRBV7-9 and TRBJ2-5): DTGVSQNPRHKITKRGQNVTFRCDPISEHNRLYWYRQTLGQGPEFLTYFQNEAQLEKSRLLSDRFSAERPKGSFSTLEIQRTEQGDSAMYLCASSLGRGMQQETQYFGPGTRLLVL.

This clone was detected once. V usage is TRBV7-9 and J usage is TRBJ2-7; D is unresolved. This CDR3 has 14 residues. Germline V gene lookup returns CDR1 SEHNR and CDR2 FQNEAQ (reference sequence). V was pared by 0 bases and J by 2 bases, with 8 bases between. Here the CDR3 DNA reads TGTGCCAGCAGCTTAGCCCCGACACCCTACGAGCAGTACTTC. Translating it yields CASSLAPTPYEQYF.

The gene calls are TRBV6-5 and TRBJ1-1, with D possibly TRBD1 on 5 matching bases. V was trimmed by 0 bases and J by 5 bases, leaving 7 bases between them. The CDR3 is made up of 13 amino acids. The germline gives CDR1 MNHEY, CDR2 SVGAGI. In DNA, the CDR3 is TGTGCCAGCAGTTACTCGGGGGGAACTGAAGCTTTCTTT. It specifies CASSYSGGTEAFF.

The chain joins TRBV29-1 to TRBJ2-5; 9 bases align to TRBD2. The germline gives CDR1 SQVTM, CDR2 ANQGSEA. V trimming: 1 base; J trimming: 2 bases; junction bases outside the gene matches: 5. The CDR3 contains 15 residues. CDR3 bases: TGCAGCGTTGAAGTTAGCGGGAGAACTCAAGAGACCCAGTACTTC. This encodes CSVEVSGRTQETQYF.

As to this clone: An end of the junction does not agree with germline; a read error may underlie this. Here the CDR3 DNA reads TGCAGCGTGGAAGGAACCGGGACGGACTACGAGCAGTACTTC. Translation: CSVEGTGTDYEQYF. The rearrangement joins TRBV29-1 to TRBJ2-7; D tentatively fits TRBD1 or TRBD2 (5 bases each). From germline, CDR1 is SQVTM and CDR2 ANQGSEA. The CDR3 loop spans 14 amino acids.

The chain recombines TRBV30 with TRBJ2-7, with D uncertain. Trimming cost V 6 bases and J 0 bases, with 12 bases left between them. CDR1 and CDR2 from the germline V gene are GTSNPN and SVGIG (reference sequence). The CDR3 covers 13 residues. CDR3 bases: TGTGCCTGCCGGCATAGGGCCTCCTACGAGCAGTACTTC. Encoded protein: CACRHRASYEQYF. Complete variable domain (other parts from reference TRBV30 and TRBJ2-7): SQTIHQWPATLVQPVGSPLSLECTVEGTSNPNLYWYRQAAGRGLQLLFYSVGIGQISSEVPQNLSASRPQDRQFILSSKKLLLSDSGFYLCACRHRASYEQYFGPGTRLTVT.

The chain links TRBV29-1 to TRBJ2-1, with D perhaps given as TRBD1 or TRBD2 (5 bases each). Trimming removed 3 bases at V and 3 bases at J, with 9 bases between. The CDR3 runs 13 residues. Germline lookup yields CDR1 SQVTM and CDR2 ANQGSEA. CDR3 amino acids: CSVDGTDYNEQFF. The CDR3 bases are TGCAGCGTTGACGGGACGGACTACAATGAGCAGTTCTTC.

The chain has TRBV29-1 and TRBJ2-7; D possibly matches TRBD1 or TRBD2 (5 bases each). Trimming left V 7 bases short and J 4 bases short, with 11 bases between. CDR3 size: 11 residues. Germline assignment: CDR1 SQVTM and CDR2 ANQGSEA. CDR3 region: CSGGSPYEQYF. In DNA form, the CDR3 reads TGCAGCGGGGGGTCACCTTACGAGCAGTACTTC.

The gene calls are TRBV7-9 and TRBJ2-7; TRBD2 matches at 7 bases. The V gene end was trimmed by 5 bases and the J gene end by 2 bases; junction bases not matched to a gene: 3. CDR3 length equals 13 residues. Germline CDR1 SEHNR, CDR2 FQNEAQ (reference sequence). The CDR3 region is CASSEGTTYEQYF. CDR3 DNA sequence: TGTGCCAGCAGCGAAGGGACTACCTACGAGCAGTACTTC.

The rearrangement uses TRBV29-1 and TRBJ2-7; 11 bases align to TRBD2. In germline, CDR1 is SQVTM, CDR2 ANQGSEA. V gave up 6 bases and J gave up 2 bases; unmatched junction bases: 9. There are 15 residues in the CDR3. CDR3 loop: CSVTTSGSPTYEQYF. CDR3 DNA: TGCAGCGTCACTACTAGCGGGAGTCCGACCTACGAGCAGTACTTC.